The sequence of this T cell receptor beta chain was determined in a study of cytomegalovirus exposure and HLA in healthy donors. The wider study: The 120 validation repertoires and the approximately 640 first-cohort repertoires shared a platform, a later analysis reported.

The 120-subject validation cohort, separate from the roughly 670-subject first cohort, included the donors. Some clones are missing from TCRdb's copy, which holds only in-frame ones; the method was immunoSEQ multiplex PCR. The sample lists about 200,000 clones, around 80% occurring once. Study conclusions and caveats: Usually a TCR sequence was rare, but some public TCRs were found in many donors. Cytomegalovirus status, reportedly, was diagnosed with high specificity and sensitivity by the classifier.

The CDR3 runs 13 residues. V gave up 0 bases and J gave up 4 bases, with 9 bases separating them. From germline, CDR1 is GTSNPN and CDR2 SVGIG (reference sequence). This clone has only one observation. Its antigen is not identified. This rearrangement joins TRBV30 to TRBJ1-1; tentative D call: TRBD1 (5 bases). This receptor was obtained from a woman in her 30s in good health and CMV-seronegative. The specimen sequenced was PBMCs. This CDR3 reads CAWSVRGGTEAFF. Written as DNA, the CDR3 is TGTGCCTGGAGTGTACGGGGGGGCACTGAAGCTTTCTTT.